A single sample is the source of the 17 T cell receptor beta chains below, sequenced in a study of cytomegalovirus exposure and HLA in healthy donors (dated by TCRdb to 2017 to 2019). Library method: the immunoSEQ multiplex PCR assay. The multiplex PCR relied on a mix of 60 forward primers for TCR Vbeta segments and 13 reverse primers for TCR Jbeta segments. The table comes from immuneACCESS by way of TCRdb, which keeps in-frame sequences with V and J called. Part of the clones is missing from these tables; in studies checked, under half for an unresolved V gene and the rest for unknown reasons. This sample's table lists approximately 82,000 clones. The ten largest clones capture 1.5% of the sample. Sequenced sample: PBMCs. These receptors were taken from a woman aged 55-75 years in good health and CMV-seronegative.

The rearrangement joins TRBV19 to TRBJ2-1; weak D call: TRBD2 (5 bases). CDR1 and CDR2 from the germline V gene are LNHDA and SQIVND (reference sequence). Trimming removed 0 bases at V and 0 bases at J, with 6 bases between. The CDR3 has 15 amino acids. The CDR3 region is CASSIDRGSYNEQFF. CDR3 sequence (DNA): TGTGCCAGTAGTATAGATCGGGGCTCCTACAATGAGCAGTTCTTC.

In nucleotides, the CDR3 is TGTGCCTGGAGTGGGCCCGGGGGGGGGCAGTACTTC. Translation gives CAWSGPGGGQYF. The chain recombines TRBV30 with TRBJ2-7, with 8 bases matching TRBD2. Germline loops: CDR1 GTSNPN, CDR2 SVGIG (reference sequence). V lost 1 base to trimming and J lost 9 bases; unmatched junction nucleotides: 5. This CDR3 has 12 amino acids.

This chain uses TRBV30 with TRBJ2-7, with D uncertain. In germline, CDR1 is GTSNPN, CDR2 SVGIG (reference sequence). The CDR3 loop spans 12 amino acids. Trimming pared 3 bases from V and 7 bases from J, leaving 13 bases between. Here the CDR3 DNA reads TGTGCCTGGAGCCCGAACACCGCTGAGCAGTACTTC. Translated: CAWSPNTAEQYF. Full variable domain (rest looked up from reference TRBV30 and TRBJ2-7): SQTIHQWPATLVQPVGSPLSLECTVEGTSNPNLYWYRQAAGRGLQLLFYSVGIGQISSEVPQNLSASRPQDRQFILSSKKLLLSDSGFYLCAWSPNTAEQYFGPGTRLTVT.

The chain uses TRBV10-3 and TRBJ1-1, with 8 bases fitting TRBD1. The CDR3 runs to 13 residues. V was pared by 6 bases and J by 3 bases, with 3 bases of the junction left unmatched. Germline assignment: CDR1 ENHRY and CDR2 SYGVKD. DNA of the CDR3: TGTGCCATCAGAAAACAGGGGGACACTGAAGCTTTCTTT. It translates to CAIRKQGDTEAFF.

The chain joins TRBV19 to TRBJ2-1, with TRBD1 matching 11 bases. CDR3 length equals 16 residues. V gave up 4 bases and J gave up 10 bases; unmatched junction bases: 12. Germline V gene sequence: CDR1 LNHDA, CDR2 SQIVND (reference sequence). Written as DNA, the CDR3 is TGTGCCAGTAGTACTCCGGGACAGGGGGTTCCCTGGGAGCAGTTCTTC. It yields the protein CASSTPGQGVPWEQFF.

The chain joins TRBV6-1 to TRBJ2-5, with TRBD2 matching 8 bases. TRBJ2-7 explains the end of the DNA better; the J call may be wrong. Per germline, CDR1 MNHNS and CDR2 SASEGT. The CDR3 is 17 residues long. The CDR3 spells CASSAPARGSGRSEQYF. Here the CDR3 DNA reads TGTGCCAGCAGTGCCCCTGCCCGAGGGAGCGGGAGAAGCGAGCAGTACTTC.

The chain uses TRBV2 and TRBJ2-7; 13 bases are a match to TRBD2. This CDR3 region has 13 residues. Germline trimming cut 11 bases from V and 3 bases from J; bases unmatched to any gene: 4. Germline V gene data show CDR1 as SNHLY and CDR2 as FYNNEI. CDR3 sequence (DNA): TGTGCCGTAGGGACTAGCGGGATCTACGAGCAGTACTTC. Amino acids: CAVGTSGIYEQYF.

Here the CDR3 DNA reads TGTGCCAGCAGTAGGGAGGGTCTTAGTAATCAGCCCCAGCATTTT. Translating gives CASSREGLSNQPQHF. V is TRBV2 and J is TRBJ1-5; no reliable D call. Per germline, CDR1 SNHLY and CDR2 FYNNEI. Trimming stripped 5 bases from V and 4 bases from J, with 15 bases between. This CDR3 is built from 15 residues. Full variable domain (remainder filled in from reference TRBV2 and TRBJ1-5): EPEVTQTPSHQVTQMGQEVILRCVPISNHLYFYWYRQILGQKVEFLVSFYNNEISEKSEIFDDQFSVERPDGSNFTLKIRSTKLEDSAMYFCASSREGLSNQPQHFGDGTRLSIL.

The gene calls are TRBV9 and TRBJ2-3; TRBD2 aligns across 10 bases. CDR3 length equals 15 residues. Looked up from germline, CDR1 is SGDLS and CDR2 is YYNGEE. Trimming took 0 bases from V and 4 from J; bases not matched to a gene: 2. DNA for the CDR3: TGTGCCAGCAGCGTAGCCGGGACTAGCGCAGATACGCAGTATTTT. It codes for CASSVAGTSADTQYF.

The chain recombines TRBV10-2 with TRBJ2-4, with no clear D. The CDR3 length is 16 residues. Trimming took off 0 bases at V and 0 bases at J, with 9 bases between the two ends. Germline V gene data show CDR1 as WSHSY and CDR2 as SAAADI. The CDR3 is CASSESRGLAKNIQYF. For the CDR3, the DNA is TGCGCCAGCAGTGAGTCTCGCGGTTTAGCCAAAAACATTCAGTACTTC.

The V call is TRBV11-3, the J call TRBJ2-1, with unresolved D. The CDR3 totals 15 residues. CDR1 and CDR2 from the germline V gene are SGHNT and YENEEA. V lost 2 bases and J lost 2, with 10 bases in between. This CDR3 is CASSLSDGAYNEQFF. The DNA for the CDR3 is TGTGCCAGCAGCTTAAGCGACGGAGCCTACAATGAGCAGTTCTTC.

V usage is TRBV28 and J usage is TRBJ1-1; 7 bases map to TRBD1. With 5 bases clipped from V and 5 bases from J, the junction kept 11 bases outside the gene matches. The CDR3 length is 15 residues. Germline CDR1 MDHEN, CDR2 SYDVKM. CDR3 sequence: CASSTQEGARTEAFF. CDR3 nucleotides: TGTGCCAGCAGTACACAAGAGGGGGCGAGGACTGAAGCTTTCTTT.

The chain carries TRBV5-1 and TRBJ1-1; D possibly corresponds to TRBD1 (6 bases). The germline gives CDR1 SGHRS, CDR2 YFSETQ. The CDR3 spans 15 residues. V was cut by 2 bases and J by 5 bases, with 16 bases left in between. In DNA form, the CDR3 reads TGCGCCAGCAGCTTATTAGGGCAGGGGAAGACTGAAGCTTTCTTT. It encodes CASSLLGQGKTEAFF.

V and J are TRBV30 and TRBJ1-5; D remains unclear. Trimming took 0 bases from V and 0 from J, leaving 6 bases between them. CDR1 is GTSNPN and CDR2 is SVGIG in the germline V gene (reference sequence). This CDR3 is 14 amino acids long. The chain's CDR3 is CAWSVAVSNQPQHF. The CDR3 DNA follows: TGTGCCTGGAGTGTAGCCGTTAGCAATCAGCCCCAGCATTTT.

This chain joins TRBV27 and TRBJ1-1; D possibly corresponds to TRBD1 (6 bases). There are 12 residues in the CDR3. Trimming removed 4 bases at V and 7 bases at J, with 10 bases between. CDR1 is MNHEY, CDR2 SMNVEV, per germline (reference sequence). The CDR3, as DNA: TGTGCCAGCAGTTACCAGGGGAGTGAAGCTTTCTTT. Its translation: CASSYQGSEAFF.

CDR3 sequence reads: CASSRAPGETQYF. CDR3 nucleotide sequence: TGTGCCAGCAGCCGGGCCCCAGGGGAGACCCAGTACTTC. This chain uses TRBV11-3 with TRBJ2-5, with TRBD1 as a possible D gene (5 bases). The CDR3 is made up of 13 amino acids. Germline V CDR1 and CDR2: SGHNT, YENEEA. Trimming removed 5 bases from V and 5 bases from J, with 12 bases in between.

V is TRBV19 and J is TRBJ2-7, with D uncertain. Germline V gene sequence: CDR1 LNHDA, CDR2 SQIVND (reference sequence). This CDR3 comprises 16 residues. V was pared by 5 bases and J by 1 base, with 18 bases between. CDR3 amino acids: CASSQSSGRLSYEQYF. In nucleotides, the CDR3 is TGTGCCAGTAGTCAATCCTCCGGCCGACTGTCCTACGAGCAGTACTTC.